This section outlines one T cell receptor beta chain sequence together with its context. Its antigen is as yet unknown. These data come from a study of Ad26.COV2.S vaccination and SARS-CoV-2 variants. About the study: Enrolled in COV1001, the donor was in the Ad26.COV2.S trial arm, which received the vaccine. Administration of Ad26.COV2.S was intramuscular, either once or twice 56 days apart. General study findings and limits: The study found similar non-spike TCR breadth in vaccine and placebo recipients. Vaccine recipients surpassed placebo recipients in spike-specific TCR breadth.

Method: immunoSEQ multiplex PCR; TCRdb's copy keeps in-frame clones and lacks some. The sample carries some 300,000 clones, approximately 86% recorded once. The CDR3 has 13 amino acids. The germline V gene encodes CDR1 MGHRA and CDR2 YSYEKL. V was clipped by 1 base and J by 6 bases, with 8 bases between them. Treatment indicated: approximately 18 received Ad26.COV2.S at low or high dose, single or two shots; several received placebo; per-sample allocation not given. Samples came from day 63 after the first vaccine or placebo injection. This chain links TRBV4-1 with TRBJ2-3, with D unresolved. The receptor was derived from a person between 18 and 65 years old who received the Ad26.COV2.S COVID-19 vaccine or a placebo. The sample here was peripheral blood, taken in a trial of Ad26.COV2.S vaccine versus placebo. CDR3 sequence: CASSQGYGDTQYF. The CDR3 DNA reads TGCGCCAGCAGCCAAGGGTATGGGGATACGCAGTATTTT.